This T cell receptor (beta chain) was profiled in a study of OX40 agonist ivuxolimab in advanced cancers. Study-wide context: Ivuxolimab, an antibody acting as an agonist of OX40 (CD134), was used to treat patients. At doses from 0.01 to 10 mg/kg, patients were given intravenous ivuxolimab every 2 weeks.

Germline V lookup: CDR1 SGHAT, CDR2 FQNNGV. V lost 5 bases and J 5 bases, leaving 12 bases between the germline ends. This CDR3 contains 13 residues. Findings of the study overall: The antigen specificity of the peripheral T cells (those that were expanded) was not determined. Partial responders receiving 0.1-3.0 mg/kg showed among the lowest clonal expansion.

The protocol was immunoSEQ multiplex PCR, while the TCRdb copy is restricted to in-frame clones and leaves out a portion. Among fewer than 85,000 clones listed, approximately 87% were seen once. This clone has a handful of counts. The target antigen is unknown. The TCR was taken from an adult with an advanced solid tumor such as melanoma, head and neck, liver or kidney cancer. The chain combines TRBV11-2 with TRBJ1-1; possibly TRBD1 for D (6 bases). Sample: CD4+ or CD8+ T cells sorted from blood, taken in a trial of the OX40 agonist ivuxolimab. CDR3 residues: CASSPKQGTEAFF. The CDR3, as DNA: TGTGCCAGCAGCCCCAAACAGGGAACTGAAGCTTTCTTT.